The 22 T cell receptor beta chains presented below share a single source sample, sequenced in a study of CD8+CD57+ T cells in acquired aplastic anemia. The TCR beta profiling, which covered VDJ combination and CDR3 sequence, was carried out using genomic DNA as the template. TCRdb independently ran MiXCR on the reads; one entry per CDR3 protein. The sample lists under 350,000 distinct CDR3 sequences; 50% to 65% were seen once. Before being chosen for sequencing, patients had shown CD8+CD57+ cell expansion by flow cytometry. The sequenced sample was sorted CD4+, CD8+, or CD8+CD57+ T cells (not recorded which) from PBMCs. The receptor source for this set is a human donor with aplastic anemia.

The chain couples TRBV12-3 or TRBV12-4 to TRBJ2-6, with unresolved D. The CDR3 has 16 amino acids. Trimming pared 5 bases from V and 2 bases from J, leaving 13 bases between. The CDR3 reads CASSRLNGAGANVLTF. The DNA of the CDR3 is TGTGCCAGCAGTCGCCTGAATGGAGCTGGGGCCAACGTCCTGACTTTC.

The chain couples TRBV10-3 to TRBJ1-6; 10 bases are a match to TRBD1. V was pared by 10 bases and J by 7 bases, with 7 bases of the junction left unmatched. Germline CDR1 reads ENHRY; CDR2 reads SYGVKD. The CDR3 is 14 amino acids. The CDR3 reads CASRGQGRNSPLHF. CDR3 DNA sequence: TGTGCCAGCAGGGGACAGGGGAGGAATTCACCCCTCCACTTT.

The rearrangement links TRBV7-2 to TRBJ2-2; D is unresolved. The CDR3 runs 14 residues. CDR1 and CDR2 from the germline V gene are SGHTA and FQGNSA. The germline V and J ends were trimmed by 4 bases and 1 base, with 7 bases remaining between them. The DNA of the CDR3 is TGTGCCAGCAGCTCCGACTGGAACACCGGGGAGCTGTTTTTT. It translates to CASSSDWNTGELFF.

This clonotype was seen repeatedly, ten times or more. The rearrangement joins TRBV7-9 to TRBJ2-3, with D uncertain. Looked up from germline, CDR1 is SEHNR and CDR2 is FQNEAQ (reference sequence). The CDR3 is 12 residues long. The ends were cut back, 5 bases at V and 6 bases at J, with 9 bases in the middle. The CDR3 here is CASSPLSDTQYF. DNA for the CDR3: TGTGCCAGCAGCCCACTATCGGATACGCAGTATTTT. Looking up the rest from reference TRBV7-9 and TRBJ2-3 gives the full variable domain: DTGVSQNPRHKITKRGQNVTFRCDPISEHNRLYWYRQTLGQGPEFLTYFQNEAQLEKSRLLSDRFSAERPKGSFSTLEIQRTEQGDSAMYLCASSPLSDTQYFGPGTRLTVL.

The rearrangement uses TRBV7-6 and TRBJ2-7, with no clear D. This CDR3 region has 13 residues. Between the trimmed V and J ends, which lost 2 bases and 6 bases, there was a span of 11 bases. Germline CDR1 reads SGHVS; CDR2 reads FNYEAQ. The CDR3 spells CASSLWAASEQYF. DNA of the CDR3: TGTGCCAGCAGCTTATGGGCAGCGAGCGAGCAGTACTTC. Together with reference TRBV7-6 and TRBJ2-7, the CDR3 gives the full variable domain: GAGVSQSPRYKVTKRGQDVALRCDPISGHVSLYWYRQALGQGPEFLTYFNYEAQQDKSGLPNDRFSAERPEGSISTLTIQRTEQRDSAMYRCASSLWAASEQYFGPGTRLTVT.

The J gene is TRBJ2-1, the V gene TRBV9, with D possibly being TRBD2 (6 bases). The CDR3 totals 14 residues. Trimming shortened V by 4 bases and J by 9 bases, and 17 bases separated the two germline ends. In germline, CDR1 is SGDLS, CDR2 YYNGEE. The CDR3 nucleotides are TGTGCCAGCAGCCCCCCGGGGGATGTGAGTGAGCAGTTCTTC. It is translated as CASSPPGDVSEQFF.

This clonotype was picked up many times. The chain combines TRBV19 with TRBJ2-5; no reliable D call. This CDR3 region has 14 residues. Trimming took off 4 bases at V and 5 bases at J, with 14 bases between the two ends. CDR1 and CDR2 from the germline V gene are LNHDA and SQIVND (reference sequence). In DNA, the CDR3 is TGTGCCAGTAGTAGAAACTGGGAATTGGAGACCCAGTACTTC. It yields the protein CASSRNWELETQYF.

This clonotype has ten or more counts. The rearrangement links TRBV5-1 to TRBJ2-7; D perhaps matches TRBD2 (5 bases). The CDR3 loop spans 15 amino acids. V was trimmed by 5 bases and J by 2 bases, leaving 17 bases between them. Germline V gene lookup returns CDR1 SGHRS and CDR2 YFSETQ. The CDR3 protein is CASRSLAQQAYEQYF. The CDR3 coding sequence is TGCGCCAGCAGATCCCTAGCACAGCAAGCCTACGAGCAGTACTTC. The variable domain in full, with the rest retrieved from reference TRBV5-1 and TRBJ2-7, is KAGVTQTPRYLIKTRGQQVTLSCSPISGHRSVSWYQQTPGQGLQFLFEYFSETQRNKGNFPGRFSGRQFSNSRSEMNVSTLELGDSALYLCASRSLAQQAYEQYFGPGTRLTVT.

This rearrangement joins TRBV5-1 to TRBJ2-7; 9 bases agree with TRBD1. The germline V gene encodes CDR1 SGHRS and CDR2 YFSETQ. CDR3 length equals 15 residues. J gave up 0 bases and V 5 bases, and 6 bases lay outside the gene matches. The CDR3 here is CASRWGTGISYEQYF. The CDR3 DNA is TGCGCCAGCAGATGGGGGACAGGGATCTCCTACGAGCAGTACTTC.

Many counts were recorded for this clonotype. The chain has TRBV10-3 and TRBJ2-3; D tentatively reads TRBD1 or TRBD2 (5 bases each). This CDR3 contains 15 residues. The V gene lost 5 bases and the J gene lost 0 bases, with 12 bases spanning the gap. The germline V gene has CDR1 ENHRY and CDR2 SYGVKD. The CDR3 DNA reads as TGTGCCATCAGTAAAGGGACGGCTAGCACAGATACGCAGTATTTT. The encoded protein is CAISKGTASTDTQYF.

The rearrangement links TRBV29-1 to TRBJ2-5; D possibly uses TRBD1 or TRBD2 (6 bases each). V was clipped by 2 bases and J by 2 bases, with 15 bases between them. The CDR3 length is 15 residues. Per the germline V gene, CDR1 is SQVTM and CDR2 is ANQGSEA. The CDR3 here is CSVERGDGRQETQYF. DNA for the CDR3: TGCAGCGTTGAAAGGGGGGACGGTCGTCAAGAGACCCAGTACTTC.

CDR3 coding DNA: TGTGCCAGCAGCCCGGGGACTAGCGGGGGGCGGGGGGAGCTGTTTTTT. Translation: CASSPGTSGGRGELFF. J is TRBJ2-2 and V is TRBV7-3; the match to TRBD2 covers 15 bases. Trimming removed 5 bases from V and 8 bases from J; junction bases left unmatched: 6. CDR1 is SGHTA, CDR2 FQGTGA, per germline. The CDR3 length is 16 residues.

This clonotype has a handful of counts. The chain has TRBV2 and TRBJ1-5; 7 nucleotides line up with TRBD1. CDR3 size: 13 residues. The germline V gene encodes CDR1 SNHLY and CDR2 FYNNEI. V was clipped by 10 bases and J by 0 bases; unmatched bases: 3. In nucleotides, the CDR3 is TGTGCCATCCAGGGGGATAGCAATCAGCCCCAGCATTTT. Translation: CAIQGDSNQPQHF.

The chain recombines TRBV7-2 with TRBJ2-5; 8 bases are a match to TRBD1. The CDR3 totals 14 residues. CDR1 and CDR2 from the germline V gene are SGHTA and FQGNSA. V gave up 5 bases and J gave up 4 bases; unmatched junction bases: 6. CDR3 DNA: TGTGCCAGCAGCGGCCGGGACAGGAGAGAGACCCAGTACTTC. Translation gives CASSGRDRRETQYF.

The chain links TRBV4-1 to TRBJ1-2; a possible D gene is TRBD1 (5 bases). Trimming took 0 bases from V and 4 from J, leaving 12 bases between them. CDR1 is MGHRA and CDR2 is YSYEKL in the germline V gene. The length of the CDR3 is 15 residues. The CDR3, as DNA: TGCGCCAGCAGCCAAGATGGTAGACAGTTCTATGGCTACACCTTC. It specifies CASSQDGRQFYGYTF.

The chain has TRBV15 and TRBJ2-7, with no clear D. V lost 1 base and J lost 2, with 6 bases in between. The germline CDR1 and CDR2 sequences are LNHNV and YYDKDF (reference sequence). CDR3 length: 13 residues. Written as DNA, the CDR3 is TGTGCCACCAGCAGAGTACTACCCTACGAGCAGTACTTC. It codes for CATSRVLPYEQYF.

The chain is built from TRBV7-8 and TRBJ2-7; weak D call: TRBD1 (6 bases). The CDR3 is 14 residues long. Trimming left V 4 bases short and J 2 bases short, with 12 bases between. Germline V gene sequence: CDR1 SGHVS, CDR2 FQNEAQ. DNA for the CDR3: TGTGCCAGCAGCTCCCAGGGGTCTACCTACGAGCAGTACTTC. Translating gives CASSSQGSTYEQYF.

For this clonotype: At one end the junction does not follow the germline gene, possibly because of a read error. The chain couples TRBV2 to TRBJ1-2; the D is unclear. The CDR3 totals 14 residues. Germline loops: CDR1 SNHLY, CDR2 FYNNEI. The CDR3 spells CAGSESSVADGYTF. CDR3 DNA sequence: TGTGCCGGCAGTGAGAGTTCGGTGGCCGATGGCTACACCTTC.

The gene calls are TRBV7-2 and TRBJ2-1, with a tentative D call TRBD2 (5 bases). The length of the CDR3 is 14 residues. The V gene's germline CDR1 is SGHTA and CDR2 FQGNSA. Between the trimmed V and J ends, which lost 5 bases and 1 base, there was a span of 9 bases. The CDR3, as DNA: TGTGCCAGCAGCCCGCGGACTTCCTACAATGAGCAGTTCTTC. Its protein product is CASSPRTSYNEQFF.

This clonotype was observed a handful of times. J is TRBJ2-5 and V is TRBV20-1; the match to TRBD2 covers 11 bases. The CDR3 loop spans 15 amino acids. J gave up 2 bases and V 6 bases, and 8 bases lay outside the gene matches. Germline assignment: CDR1 DFQATT and CDR2 SNEGSKA (reference sequence). CDR3 region: CSASGGTSGQETQYF. The CDR3 DNA reads TGCAGTGCCTCGGGCGGGACTAGCGGACAAGAGACCCAGTACTTC.

In this sample, this clonotype turned up many times. The rearrangement joins TRBV19 to TRBJ2-3; D gene ambiguous. The germline gives CDR1 LNHDA, CDR2 SQIVND (reference sequence). This CDR3 has 14 amino acids. Trimming pared 7 bases from V and 0 bases from J, leaving 11 bases between. The chain's CDR3 is CASNVMGSTDTQYF. The CDR3 nucleotides read TGTGCCAGTAATGTGATGGGTAGCACAGATACGCAGTATTTT.

This clonotype was detected many times. This chain joins TRBV10-3 and TRBJ1-1; D uncertain. CDR3 length: 15 residues. Trimming removed 2 bases at V and 1 base at J, with 11 bases between. CDR1 ENHRY and CDR2 SYGVKD come from the germline V gene. The CDR3 DNA sequence: TGTGCCATCAGTGAGCCGGGGATCACGAACACTGAAGCTTTCTTT. It encodes CAISEPGITNTEAFF.